The 11 T cell receptor beta chains presented below share a single source sample, sequenced in a study of PD-L1 blockade in urothelial cancer. TCRdb's table, derived via immunoSEQ multiplex PCR, lists solely in-frame clones and lacks some. The table lists tens of thousands of clones, around 84% of them singletons. Time point described: pretreatment peripheral blood. This material consisted of PBMCs, taken around atezolizumab (anti-PD-L1) treatment. The receptors derive from a man aged 55 to 70 with urothelial cancer.

The rearrangement joins TRBV5-6 to TRBJ2-7, with 13 bases aligning to TRBD2. There are 16 residues in the CDR3. Looked up from germline, CDR1 is SGHDT and CDR2 is YYEEEE. J lost 7 bases, V lost 0 bases, and 7 bases had no gene match. CDR3 DNA: TGTGCCAGCAGCTTGGAGGGACTAGCGGGATCAGGGGAGCAGTACTTC. Translation: CASSLEGLAGSGEQYF.

This chain joins TRBV7-6 and TRBJ2-5; D might be TRBD1 (6 bases). Judging by the DNA end, TRBJ2-7 fits better; the J call may be wrong. Germline V CDR1 and CDR2: SGHVS, FNYEAQ. The CDR3 runs to 12 residues. In DNA, the CDR3 is TGTGCCAGCAGCTCGACAGGTGGCGAGCAGTACTTC. It is translated as CASSSTGGEQYF.

The V gene is TRBV6-5, the J gene TRBJ1-1, with D possibly TRBD1 on 5 matching bases. Germline CDR1 is MNHEY and CDR2 is SVGAGI. The CDR3 length is 13 residues. Trimming shortened V by 5 bases and J by 5 bases, and 12 bases separated the two germline ends. CDR3 DNA sequence: TGTGCCAGCAGTGAGCCAGGGAGGACTGAAGCTTTCTTT. Its protein product is CASSEPGRTEAFF.

The chain joins TRBV5-1 to TRBJ2-1; 8 nucleotides agree with TRBD2. The CDR3 loop spans 15 amino acids. V dropped 4 bases and J dropped 6; count of bases not matched to a gene: 9. From germline, CDR1 is SGHRS and CDR2 YFSETQ. In DNA form, the CDR3 reads TGCGCCAGCAGCGGGGGGACTAGTAGTACCAATGAGCAGTTCTTC. Protein product: CASSGGTSSTNEQFF.

This chain uses TRBV6-5 with TRBJ2-1, with TRBD2 matching 7 bases. With 7 bases clipped from V and 4 bases from J, the junction kept 7 bases outside the gene matches. Germline assignment: CDR1 MNHEY and CDR2 SVGAGI. The CDR3 is made up of 14 amino acids. CDR3 DNA sequence: TGTGCCAGCACCACGGGGGGAAGGTACAATGAGCAGTTCTTC. The encoded protein is CASTTGGRYNEQFF.

This clone occurred a few times. This chain connects TRBV4-3 to TRBJ1-4; D is unresolved. Per germline, CDR1 LGHNA and CDR2 YSLEER. The CDR3 extends over 14 amino acids. The V end was cut by 0 bases, the J end by 8 bases, with 10 bases between. DNA for the CDR3: TGCGCCAGCAGCCAAGATCCCGGGGTGGAAAAACTGTTTTTT. This sequence encodes CASSQDPGVEKLFF.

This sequence joins TRBV7-2 and TRBJ1-2; D gene unclear. The CDR3 spans 13 residues. Germline CDR1 is SGHTA and CDR2 is FQGNSA. V lost 2 bases to trimming and J lost 3 bases, with 7 bases between them. CDR3 bases: TGTGCCAGCAGCTTATACGGAGACTATGGCTACACCTTC. Translation: CASSLYGDYGYTF.

This clone was recorded only once. This chain joins TRBV6-5 and TRBJ2-7, with TRBD1 identical over 11 bases. V shed 4 bases and J 2 bases; nucleotides not matched to a gene: 1. This CDR3 comprises 14 residues. The germline CDR1 and CDR2 sequences are MNHEY and SVGAGI. The CDR3 sequence: CASSWTGGAYEQYF. Here the CDR3 DNA reads TGTGCCAGCAGTTGGACAGGGGGCGCCTACGAGCAGTACTTC.

The V gene is TRBV5-4, the J gene TRBJ2-4; the D is unclear. The CDR3 has 13 amino acids. CDR1 SGHNT and CDR2 YYREEE come from the germline V gene (reference sequence). Trimming removed 4 bases from V and 7 bases from J, with 12 bases in between. The CDR3 here is CASSLRNENIQYF. CDR3 nucleotides: TGTGCCAGCAGCCTGAGGAATGAGAACATTCAGTACTTC.

The rearrangement joins TRBV5-1 to TRBJ1-2, with 7 bases aligning to TRBD1. The CDR3 covers 14 residues. The germline gives CDR1 SGHRS, CDR2 YFSETQ. The ends lost 5 bases at V and 2 bases at J; junction bases unmatched: 6. The DNA for the CDR3 is TGCGCCAGCAGTACAGGGGCCGCAAACTATGGCTACACCTTC. Its translation: CASSTGAANYGYTF.

This sequence joins TRBV10-3 and TRBJ2-3; TRBD1 agrees at 9 bases. The CDR3 extends over 14 amino acids. Per the germline V gene, CDR1 is ENHRY and CDR2 is SYGVKD. V was pared by 2 bases and J by 3 bases, with 0 bases of the junction left unmatched. CDR3 DNA sequence: TGTGCCATCAGTGAGGACAGGGGGACAGATACGCAGTATTTT. As protein: CAISEDRGTDTQYF.